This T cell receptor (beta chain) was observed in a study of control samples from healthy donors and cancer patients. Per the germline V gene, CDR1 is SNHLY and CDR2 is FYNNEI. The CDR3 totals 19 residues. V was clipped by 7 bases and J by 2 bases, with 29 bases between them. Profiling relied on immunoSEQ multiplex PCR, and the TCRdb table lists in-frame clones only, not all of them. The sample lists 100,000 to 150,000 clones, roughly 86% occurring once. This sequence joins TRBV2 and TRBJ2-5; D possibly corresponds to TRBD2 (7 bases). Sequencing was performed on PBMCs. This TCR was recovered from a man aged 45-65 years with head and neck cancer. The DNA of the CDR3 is TGTGCCAGCAACGGGGGGCTGGGGCTGCTAATAGCGGAACAAGAGACCCAGTACTTC. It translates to CASNGGLGLLIAEQETQYF. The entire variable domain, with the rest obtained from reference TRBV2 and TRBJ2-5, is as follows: EPEVTQTPSHQVTQMGQEVILRCVPISNHLYFYWYRQILGQKVEFLVSFYNNEISEKSEIFDDQFSVERPDGSNFTLKIRSTKLEDSAMYFCASNGGLGLLIAEQETQYFGPGTRLLVL.